This record concerns one T cell receptor beta chain sequence. Its specificity is not known. This specimen comes from a study of T cell clones after liver transplantation. Study-wide background: A pre-transplant mixed lymphocyte reaction with TCRbeta sequencing defined graft-donor-reactive clones followed in post-transplant blood. Subjects received no induction therapy and standard immunosuppression until randomization at 12-24 months post-transplant.

After removal of 3 bases from V and 4 bases from J, the junction contained 2 bases not matched to a gene. Germline V gene data show CDR1 as MDHEN and CDR2 as SYDVKM. This CDR3 region has 14 residues. Sequencing was performed with immunoSEQ multiplex PCR; in TCRdb, only in-frame clones are kept and a portion is missing. Of tens of thousands of clones in the sample, roughly nine tenths were seen once. Regarding the study as a whole: In 5 of 8 subjects, circulating graft-donor-reactive CD4 TCRbeta sequences fell significantly after transplant. These preliminary findings come from unstandardized post-transplant sampling times.

The TCR originated in a human patient who received a liver transplant. Some of the T cells may derive from the graft donor. This material consisted of CD8+ T cells from blood, taken 12 months after liver transplant. The V gene is TRBV28, the J gene TRBJ2-1; TRBD2 matches at 8 bases. Here the CDR3 reads CASSFAGGYNEQFF. Here the CDR3 DNA reads TGTGCCAGCAGTTTTGCGGGAGGATACAATGAGCAGTTCTTC. The whole variable domain, remainder taken from reference TRBV28 and TRBJ2-1, is DVKVTQSSRYLVKRTGEKVFLECVQDMDHENMFWYRQDPGLGLRLIYFSYDVKMKEKGDIPEGYSVSREKKERFSLILESASTNQTSMYLCASSFAGGYNEQFFGPGTRLTVL.